The clone carrying this T cell receptor beta chain was seen only a few times. Its cognate antigen is unknown. The sample originates from a study of response to subunit inactivated influenza vaccine. Overall study results and limits: Authors suggested that a seasonal influenza vaccination recruits few new T cells each time.

The V and J ends lost 5 bases and 8 bases, in that order; junction bases with no gene match: 11. The CDR3 runs to 17 residues. The germline V gene has CDR1 SGHTA and CDR2 FQGNSA. TCRdb re-derived calls from the RT-PCR reads in MiXCR, one entry per CDR3 protein. The sample includes almost 250,000 distinct CDR3 sequences, roughly an eighth of them seen just once. The receptor comes from a man over 45 who received an inactivated influenza vaccine. The chain employs TRBV7-2 and TRBJ2-1; 14 positions agree with TRBD2. This specimen was non-naive T cells sorted from PBMCs, taken less than 15 days before vaccination. The CDR3, as DNA: TGTGCCAGCAGCACCCAGACTAGCGGGGGGGCTAACCATGAGCAGTTCTTC. Translating it yields CASSTQTSGGANHEQFF.